One sample yielded the 14 T cell receptor beta chains listed below, sequenced in a study of cytomegalovirus exposure and HLA in healthy donors (TCRdb year 2017). To prepare the library, the immunoSEQ multiplex PCR assay was applied. TCRdb mirrors the immuneACCESS table, restricted to in-frame sequences. Some clones are absent from its copies; in checked studies, under half trace to an unresolved V gene, and the reason for the others is unknown. The sample includes 68,000 or so clones, with 96% observed a single time. The ten largest clones represent 2% to 2.5% of the sample. Sequencing input: PBMCs. These receptors were obtained from a man younger than 35 in good health and CMV-seronegative.

The chain combines TRBV10-3 with TRBJ1-3, with 10 bases fitting TRBD1. CDR3 length: 13 amino acids. Trimming cost V 9 bases and J 7 bases; bases outside gene matches: 6. Germline V gene lookup returns CDR1 ENHRY and CDR2 SYGVKD. CDR3: CAIMGTGDNTIYF. DNA for the CDR3: TGTGCCATTATGGGGACAGGGGACAACACCATATATTTT.

The chain recombines TRBV14 with TRBJ2-5; possibly TRBD1 for D (5 bases). From germline, CDR1 is SGHDN and CDR2 FVKESK. The CDR3 loop spans 16 amino acids. Between the trimmed V and J ends, which lost 0 bases and 5 bases, there was a span of 16 bases. The CDR3 loop reads CASSQDKGRFWETQYF. DNA for the CDR3: TGTGCCAGCAGCCAAGATAAGGGGCGATTCTGGGAGACCCAGTACTTC.

The chain couples TRBV15 to TRBJ1-1; D unresolved. The CDR3 sequence is 14 residues long. Trimming removed 1 base from V and 0 bases from J, with 6 bases in between. CDR1 is LNHNV and CDR2 is YYDKDF in the germline V gene (reference sequence). CDR3 sequence reads: CATSRAGLNTEAFF. The CDR3 bases are TGTGCCACCAGCAGAGCGGGATTGAACACTGAAGCTTTCTTT.

This chain joins TRBV6-4 and TRBJ1-1; no clear D gene. Trimming removed 4 bases from V and 5 bases from J, with 11 bases in between. Looked up from germline, CDR1 is MRHNA and CDR2 is SNTAGT. CDR3 length equals 13 residues. CDR3 protein: CASSVVFGTEAFF. The CDR3 coding sequence is TGTGCCAGCAGTGTCGTGTTCGGGACTGAAGCTTTCTTT.

The V call is TRBV27, the J call TRBJ1-2; D gene unclear. This CDR3 spans 12 amino acids. Between the trimmed V and J ends, which lost 6 bases and 4 bases, there was a span of 9 bases. Germline V lookup: CDR1 MNHEY, CDR2 SMNVEV (reference sequence). Here the CDR3 DNA reads TGTGCCAGCAGGCAGGCCAGCTATGGCTACACCTTC. Translation: CASRQASYGYTF.

The chain has TRBV28 and TRBJ1-1, with D possibly matching TRBD1 (5 bases). From germline, CDR1 is MDHEN and CDR2 SYDVKM. V was clipped by 5 bases and J by 1 base, with 11 bases between them. The CDR3 loop spans 14 amino acids. CDR3 coding DNA: TGTGCCAGCAGTCCTCTGACAGAGAACACTGAAGCTTTCTTT. Amino acid sequence: CASSPLTENTEAFF.

V and J are TRBV9 and TRBJ2-2; TRBD2 matches at 13 bases. The V segment lost 4 bases and the J segment 5 bases; nucleotides outside the gene matches: 5. Germline V CDR1 and CDR2: SGDLS, YYNGEE. The CDR3 runs 16 residues. CDR3 in DNA: TGTGCCAGCAGCCTTACTAGCGGGAGGGGTACCGGGGAGCTGTTTTTT. Translated: CASSLTSGRGTGELFF. Full variable domain (remainder filled in from reference TRBV9 and TRBJ2-2): DSGVTQTPKHLITATGQRVTLRCSPRSGDLSVYWYQQSLDQGLQFLIQYYNGEERAKGNILERFSAQQFPDLHSELNLSSLELGDSALYFCASSLTSGRGTGELFFGEGSRLTVL.

The chain joins TRBV4-1 to TRBJ2-1; weak D call: TRBD2 (6 bases). CDR1 and CDR2 from the germline V gene are MGHRA and YSYEKL. V lost 1 base and J 7 bases, leaving 20 bases between the germline ends. The CDR3 has 17 residues. This CDR3 is CASSQVALAEPGNEQFF. The CDR3 DNA follows: TGCGCCAGCAGCCAAGTCGCTTTAGCGGAGCCGGGGAATGAGCAGTTCTTC.

The chain is built from TRBV4-2 and TRBJ2-7, with D perhaps matching TRBD1 (5 bases). From germline, CDR1 is LGHNA and CDR2 YNFKEQ. This CDR3 is built from 13 residues. V shed 0 bases and J shed 3 bases, with 6 bases lying between them. The CDR3 here is CASSQDQGYEQYF. The DNA for the CDR3 is TGTGCCAGCAGCCAAGATCAGGGCTACGAGCAGTACTTC.

This chain uses TRBV6-5 with TRBJ1-2, with 8 bases fitting TRBD1. The CDR3 loop spans 16 amino acids. The trim removed 0 bases at V and 6 bases at J, leaving 9 bases unmatched. Germline V gene lookup returns CDR1 MNHEY and CDR2 SVGAGI. In nucleotides, the CDR3 is TGTGCCAGCAGTTACTCCCGAGACAGGGGTGGAAATGGCTACACCTTC. It is translated as CASSYSRDRGGNGYTF.

The CDR3, as DNA: TGTGCCAGTAGTATAAGGGCAGGGAGGGAGACCCAGTACTTC. This translates into CASSIRAGRETQYF. The rearrangement joins TRBV19 to TRBJ2-5; D is perhaps TRBD2 (6 bases). Germline CDR1 and CDR2: LNHDA and SQIVND (reference sequence). The CDR3 length is 14 residues. V gave up 2 bases and J gave up 5 bases, with 12 bases separating them.

V gene TRBV6-5 combines with J gene TRBJ1-1; TRBD1 aligns across 10 bases. J lost 6 bases, V lost 4 bases, and 5 bases had no gene match. The CDR3 covers 14 residues. Germline V gene sequence: CDR1 MNHEY, CDR2 SVGAGI. The CDR3 DNA reads as TGTGCCAGCAGTTCCGAGGACAGGGGGGCTGAAGCTTTCTTT. Its translation: CASSSEDRGAEAFF.

The chain is built from TRBV6-1 and TRBJ2-3; TRBD2 might be the D (5 bases). V was clipped by 4 bases and J by 1 base, with 9 bases between them. Germline CDR1 MNHNS, CDR2 SASEGT. The CDR3 is 14 residues long. This CDR3 reads CASSVKGGTDTQYF. Here the CDR3 DNA reads TGTGCCAGCAGTGTAAAGGGAGGCACAGATACGCAGTATTTT.

The J gene is TRBJ2-7, the V gene TRBV9, with TRBD1 identical over 11 bases. Germline lookup yields CDR1 SGDLS and CDR2 YYNGEE. J gave up 6 bases and V 3 bases, and 8 bases lay outside the gene matches. The CDR3 runs to 15 residues. The CDR3 is CASSGTGGPVGEQYF. The CDR3 nucleotides read TGTGCCAGCAGCGGGACAGGGGGCCCCGTCGGCGAGCAGTACTTC.